The 25 T cell receptor beta chains given below trace back to one sample, sequenced in a study of OX40 agonist ivuxolimab in advanced cancers. Data came from immunoSEQ multiplex PCR; TCRdb stores just in-frame clones and leaves some out. The table has fewer than 80,000 clones, roughly 87% seen once. The material was CD4+ or CD8+ T cells sorted from blood, obtained in a trial of the OX40 agonist ivuxolimab. The receptors derive from an adult with an advanced solid tumor such as melanoma, head and neck, liver or kidney cancer.

In regard to this clone: The junction departs from the called germline gene at one end, perhaps through a read error. This chain joins TRBV19 and TRBJ2-7; D uncertain. Germline V gives CDR1 LNHDA, CDR2 SQIVND (reference sequence). CDR3 length: 13 residues. The chain's CDR3 is CASSLDQDYEQYF. Here the CDR3 DNA reads TGTGCCAGTAGTCTAGACCAAGACTACGAGCAGTACTTC.

V and J are TRBV19 and TRBJ2-2, with D possibly matching TRBD1 (5 bases). With 7 bases removed from V and 0 bases from J, the gap between germline ends came to 15 bases. CDR1 and CDR2 from the germline V gene are LNHDA and SQIVND (reference sequence). The CDR3 is 16 residues long. The CDR3 reads CASTPSGRANTGELFF. DNA of the CDR3: TGTGCCAGTACCCCATCGGGCAGGGCGAACACCGGGGAGCTGTTTTTT.

The chain has TRBV30 and TRBJ2-5; D uncertain. Trimming pared 4 bases from V and 1 base from J, leaving 10 bases between. Germline-derived CDR1 and CDR2 are GTSNPN and SVGIG (reference sequence). The CDR3 is 13 residues long. CDR3 region: CAWTGRLQETQYF. CDR3 nucleotide sequence: TGTGCCTGGACTGGACGGCTCCAAGAGACCCAGTACTTC.

V is TRBV19 and J is TRBJ2-5, with TRBD2 matching 11 bases. The CDR3 is made up of 17 amino acids. The V gene's germline CDR1 is LNHDA and CDR2 SQIVND (reference sequence). V shed 4 bases, J shed 5 bases, and the junction held 12 bases outside the gene matches. CDR3 region: CASSNPYSGGARETQYF. The CDR3 DNA sequence: TGTGCCAGTAGTAACCCTTATAGCGGGGGGGCCCGGGAGACCCAGTACTTC.

This chain joins TRBV5-6 and TRBJ2-2; D gene unclear. V lost 4 bases, J lost 8 bases, and 15 bases lay in between. Looked up from germline, CDR1 is SGHDT and CDR2 is YYEEEE. The CDR3 is made up of 14 amino acids. The CDR3 spells CASSRLQLEGELFF. Written as DNA, the CDR3 is TGTGCCAGCAGCCGATTGCAGTTGGAGGGGGAGCTGTTTTTT.

The chain links TRBV11-1 to TRBJ1-1; unclear D gene. V was cut by 0 bases and J by 1 base, with 12 bases left in between. This CDR3 comprises 16 residues. CDR1 is SGHAT and CDR2 is FQDESV in the germline V gene (reference sequence). CDR3 residues: CASSLAKYPANTEAFF. The DNA for the CDR3 is TGTGCCAGCAGCTTAGCGAAATATCCAGCGAACACTGAAGCTTTCTTT.

The chain joins TRBV7-2 to TRBJ2-5, with a tentative D call TRBD2 (6 bases). The CDR3 is 14 residues long. V was cut by 5 bases and J by 4 bases, with 14 bases left in between. Germline V CDR1 and CDR2: SGHTA, FQGNSA. CDR3 sequence reads: CASSRRALAETQYF. In DNA form, the CDR3 reads TGTGCCAGCAGCCGCCGGGCACTAGCAGAGACCCAGTACTTC.

In its sample, this clone was seen once. CDR3 bases: TGTGCCAGCAGCTTAGAGGGACAGGGAGTCCTGAACACTGAAGCTTTCTTT. Residues: CASSLEGQGVLNTEAFF. The rearrangement uses TRBV11-2 and TRBJ1-1, with 9 bases fitting TRBD1. The CDR3 totals 17 residues. V shed 0 bases and J 0 bases; nucleotides not matched to a gene: 5. Per the germline V gene, CDR1 is SGHAT and CDR2 is FQNNGV.

This rearrangement joins TRBV4-2 to TRBJ2-7; D is uncertain. The CDR3 spans 12 residues. Trimming took 0 bases from V and 6 from J, leaving 6 bases between them. Germline CDR1 reads LGHNA; CDR2 reads YNFKEQ. CDR3 DNA: TGTGCCAGCAGCCAAGATCGCTTCGAGCAGTACTTC. Protein: CASSQDRFEQYF.

The rearrangement uses TRBV6-1 and TRBJ2-3; D tentatively reads TRBD1 or TRBD2 (5 bases each). Germline values: CDR1 MNHNS, CDR2 SASEGT. The CDR3 has 16 residues. Trimming left V 4 bases short and J 1 base short, with 15 bases between. CDR3 protein: CASSAGPPIGTDTQYF. CDR3 coding DNA: TGTGCCAGCAGTGCGGGGCCCCCAATCGGCACAGATACGCAGTATTTT.

The chain is built from TRBV5-1 and TRBJ1-2; D remains unclear. Germline loops: CDR1 SGHRS, CDR2 YFSETQ. This CDR3 is 12 amino acids long. V was pared by 0 bases and J by 5 bases, with 5 bases between. CDR3 in DNA: TGCGCCAGCAGCTTGGACGAATATGGCTACACCTTC. This codes for CASSLDEYGYTF.

The sample holds a few counts of this clone. The CDR3 region has the DNA TGTGCCAGCAGCCTGGGAAGGACATCGAACACCGGGGAGCTGTTTTTT. It translates to CASSLGRTSNTGELFF. This sequence joins TRBV5-8 and TRBJ2-2, with D perhaps TRBD1 (5 bases). CDR3 length: 16 residues. Germline CDR1 SGHTS, CDR2 YDEGEE. Trimming left V 4 bases short and J 0 bases short, with 13 bases between.

The chain links TRBV19 to TRBJ2-7, with D uncertain. Germline V gene sequence: CDR1 LNHDA, CDR2 SQIVND (reference sequence). Trimming took off 3 bases at V and 0 bases at J, with 9 bases between the two ends. The CDR3 runs to 14 residues. The CDR3 sequence is CASSMTISSYEQYF. The CDR3 nucleotides are TGTGCCAGTAGTATGACCATAAGCTCCTACGAGCAGTACTTC.

This chain joins TRBV29-1 and TRBJ2-2; TRBD1 aligns across 7 bases. The CDR3 contains 13 residues. Unmatched junction bases numbered 8, after V lost 7 bases and J lost 6 bases. The germline gives CDR1 SQVTM, CDR2 ANQGSEA. The DNA of the CDR3 is TGCAGCGGCACACTGACAGGGCCCGGGGAGCTGTTTTTT. This gives the protein CSGTLTGPGELFF.

This clone has only one observation. DNA for the CDR3: TGTGCCAGCAGCTTACAGGGGGCGAGCCGCAATCAGCCCCAGCATTTT. Protein product: CASSLQGASRNQPQHF. The rearrangement uses TRBV7-2 and TRBJ1-5; 8 bases fit TRBD1. The CDR3 loop spans 16 amino acids. Trimming cost V 2 bases and J 2 bases; bases outside gene matches: 5. Germline lookup yields CDR1 SGHTA and CDR2 FQGNSA. The whole variable domain, remainder taken from reference TRBV7-2 and TRBJ1-5, is GAGVSQSPSNKVTEKGKDVELRCDPISGHTALYWYRQSLGQGLEFLIYFQGNSAPDKSGLPSDRFSAERTGGSVSTLTIQRTQQEDSAVYLCASSLQGASRNQPQHFGDGTRLSIL.

V is TRBV5-6 and J is TRBJ2-3; 9 bases are a match to TRBD2. Germline CDR1 is SGHDT and CDR2 is YYEEEE. The CDR3 has 16 residues. Trimming cost V 5 bases and J 0 bases; bases outside gene matches: 7. The CDR3 region is CASSLAGTSSTDTQYF. The CDR3 DNA follows: TGTGCCAGCAGTCTAGCGGGAACCTCTAGCACAGATACGCAGTATTTT.

This clone came up once. V is TRBV6-6 and J is TRBJ1-6; TRBD1 is a possible D gene (5 bases). This CDR3 region has 15 residues. Germline V gene lookup returns CDR1 MNHNY and CDR2 SVGAGI (reference sequence). Trimming took off 3 bases at V and 5 bases at J, with 11 bases between the two ends. CDR3 in DNA: TGTGCCAGCAGTTATACGGGGGGAGATAATTCACCCCTCCACTTT. It yields the protein CASSYTGGDNSPLHF.

The rearrangement uses TRBV18 and TRBJ1-1, with 7 bases aligning to TRBD1. Germline loops: CDR1 KGHSH, CDR2 LQKENI. CDR3 length: 13 amino acids. With 8 bases clipped from V and 0 bases from J, the junction kept 3 bases outside the gene matches. DNA for the CDR3: TGTGCCAGCAGGGGGCTCCTGAACACTGAAGCTTTCTTT. Amino acid sequence: CASRGLLNTEAFF.

This chain joins TRBV6-5 and TRBJ1-2; 7 nucleotides agree with TRBD1. J gave up 4 bases and V 5 bases, and 10 bases lay outside the gene matches. The V gene's germline CDR1 is MNHEY and CDR2 SVGAGI. CDR3 size: 15 residues. The CDR3 here is CASSLYSQGGYGYTF. The CDR3 coding sequence is TGTGCCAGCAGTCTTTACTCCCAGGGGGGCTATGGCTACACCTTC.

The rearrangement links TRBV5-4 to TRBJ2-3, with 7 bases aligning to TRBD2. This CDR3 contains 14 residues. Trimming removed 0 bases from V and 6 bases from J; junction bases left unmatched: 4. CDR1 SGHNT and CDR2 YYREEE come from the germline V gene (reference sequence). CDR3 in amino acids: CASSLVLGGDTQYF. In DNA, the CDR3 is TGTGCCAGCAGCTTGGTCCTCGGGGGGGATACGCAGTATTTT.

The V gene is TRBV7-9, the J gene TRBJ2-3, with 12 bases lining up with TRBD2. The CDR3 totals 18 residues. The J segment lost 0 bases and the V segment lost 5 bases, leaving 9 bases of the junction unmatched. Germline CDR1 SEHNR, CDR2 FQNEAQ (reference sequence). CDR3 in DNA: TGTGCCAGCAGCCGAACTAGCGGGGGGACATTTAGCACAGATACGCAGTATTTT. Protein: CASSRTSGGTFSTDTQYF.

This rearrangement joins TRBV7-8 to TRBJ1-2, with TRBD1 identical over 7 bases. Germline lookup yields CDR1 SGHVS and CDR2 FQNEAQ. J lost 4 bases, V lost 5 bases, and 10 bases had no gene match. The CDR3 loop spans 15 amino acids. The CDR3 DNA reads as TGTGCCAGCAGCCTGGAATACAGGGGCCGCTATGGCTACACCTTC. Protein product: CASSLEYRGRYGYTF.

This clone was seen more than once but under ten times. DNA for the CDR3: TGTGCCAGCAGCGCACAATCTTGGTTGTCGGGGGCATTAGACTATGGCTACACCTTC. Amino acids: CASSAQSWLSGALDYGYTF. The rearrangement links TRBV5-4 to TRBJ1-2; a possible D gene is TRBD1 (6 bases). The CDR3 runs to 19 residues. Between the trimmed V and J ends, which lost 4 bases and 3 bases, there was a span of 28 bases. Germline-derived CDR1 and CDR2 are SGHNT and YYREEE (reference sequence).

This chain connects TRBV18 to TRBJ1-3; tentatively, D is TRBD1 (5 bases). Germline V gene sequence: CDR1 KGHSH, CDR2 LQKENI. The CDR3 contains 14 residues. V shed 3 bases and J shed 4 bases, with 10 bases lying between them. The CDR3 loop reads CASSPGTEGNTIYF. The CDR3 coding sequence is TGTGCCAGCTCACCCGGGACCGAAGGAAACACCATATATTTT.

The rearrangement links TRBV5-8 to TRBJ2-6; TRBD2 is a possible D gene (5 bases). CDR1 is SGHTS, CDR2 YDEGEE, per germline. The CDR3 is made up of 15 amino acids. V was cut by 1 base and J by 0 bases, with 5 bases left in between. CDR3 amino acids: CASSLRDSGANVLTF. CDR3 coding DNA: TGTGCCAGCAGCTTGCGGGACTCTGGGGCCAACGTCCTGACTTTC.